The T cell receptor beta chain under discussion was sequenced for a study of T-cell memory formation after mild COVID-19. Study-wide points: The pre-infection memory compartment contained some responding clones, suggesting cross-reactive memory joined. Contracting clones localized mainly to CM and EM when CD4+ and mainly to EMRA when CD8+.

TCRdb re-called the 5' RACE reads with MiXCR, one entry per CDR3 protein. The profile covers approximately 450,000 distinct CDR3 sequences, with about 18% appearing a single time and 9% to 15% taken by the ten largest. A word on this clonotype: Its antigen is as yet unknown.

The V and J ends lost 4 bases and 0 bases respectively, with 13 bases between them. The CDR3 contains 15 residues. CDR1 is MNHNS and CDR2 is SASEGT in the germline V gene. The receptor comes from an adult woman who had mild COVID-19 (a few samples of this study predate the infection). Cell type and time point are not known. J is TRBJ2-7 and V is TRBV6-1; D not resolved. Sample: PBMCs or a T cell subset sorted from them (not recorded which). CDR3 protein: CASSAPGESSYEQYF. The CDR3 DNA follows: TGTGCCAGCAGTGCGCCCGGTGAGAGCTCCTACGAGCAGTACTTC.